Listed below are T cell receptor beta chains from one sample, sequenced in a study of CD8+CD57+ T cells in acquired aplastic anemia. TCRdb reprocessed the reads via MiXCR and lists one record per CDR3 protein. The data contain a few hundred thousand distinct CDR3 sequences, less than 35% of them seen just once; the ten biggest clones take up under 0.95%. The sample was sorted CD4+, CD8+, or CD8+CD57+ T cells (not recorded which) from PBMCs. The origin of the receptors is a human donor with aplastic anemia. The CDR3 runs from the conserved cysteine through the conserved F or W.

v_call: TRBV29-1
j_call: TRBJ1-1
cdr3_aa: CSVISTGGTEAFF

v_call: TRBV29-1
j_call: TRBJ2-7
cdr3_aa: CSVELSGSAYEQYF

v_call: TRBV5-1
j_call: TRBJ2-2
cdr3_aa: CASSLDSLGTGELFF

v_call: TRBV11-1
j_call: TRBJ2-1
cdr3_aa: CASSFVLAEGNEQFF

v_call: TRBV7-2
j_call: TRBJ2-1
cdr3_aa: CASRPTGNNEQFF

v_call: TRBV19
j_call: TRBJ2-2
cdr3_aa: CASYRGLNTGELFF

v_call: TRBV28
j_call: TRBJ1-4
cdr3_aa: CASSSPDRPNEKLFF

v_call: TRBV9
j_call: TRBJ1-3
cdr3_aa: CASSPDSGSGNTIYF

v_call: TRBV7-6
j_call: TRBJ2-3
cdr3_aa: CASRLGLAGTDTQYF

v_call: TRBV6-1
j_call: TRBJ1-2
cdr3_aa: CASTPGDRESYGYTF

v_call: TRBV19
j_call: TRBJ2-1
cdr3_aa: CASSLLLPGPNIHEQFF